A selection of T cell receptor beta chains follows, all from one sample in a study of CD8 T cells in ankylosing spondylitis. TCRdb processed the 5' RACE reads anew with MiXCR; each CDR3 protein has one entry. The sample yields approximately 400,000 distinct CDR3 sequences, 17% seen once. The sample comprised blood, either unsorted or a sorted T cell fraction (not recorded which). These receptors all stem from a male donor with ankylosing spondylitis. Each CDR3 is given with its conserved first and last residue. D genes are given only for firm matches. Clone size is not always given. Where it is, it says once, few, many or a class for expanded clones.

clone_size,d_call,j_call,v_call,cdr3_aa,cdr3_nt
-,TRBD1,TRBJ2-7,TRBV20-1,CSAIGTGYEQYF,TGCAGTGCAATCGGGACAGGCTACGAGCAGTACTTC
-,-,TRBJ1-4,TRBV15,CATSLGLYEKLFF,TGTGCCACCAGTCTGGGTTTATATGAAAAACTGTTTTTT
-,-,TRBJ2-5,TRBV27,CASRGPLETQYF,TGTGCCAGCAGAGGGCCCCTTGAGACCCAGTACTTC
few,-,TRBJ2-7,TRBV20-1,CSAYLPGRTYEQYF,TGCAGTGCTTACCTGCCTGGCAGGACCTACGAGCAGTACTTC
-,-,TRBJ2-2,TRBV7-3,CASSSLSQTGELFF,TGTGCCAGCAGCTCCCTTTCTCAAACCGGGGAGCTGTTTTTT
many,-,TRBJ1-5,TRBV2,CASSDVVGALKHF,TGTGCCAGCAGTGACGTAGTAGGGGCTCTAAAGCATTTT
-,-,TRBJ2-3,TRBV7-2,CASSSGPTLTSTDTQYF,TGTGCCAGCAGCTCGGGACCTACCTTAACTAGCACAGATACGCAGTATTTT
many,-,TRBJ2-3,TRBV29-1,CSVEEYGTDTQYF,TGCAGCGTTGAGGAGTATGGGACAGATACGCAGTATTTT
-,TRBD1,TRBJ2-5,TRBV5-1,CASSYGRDSLKETQYF,TGCGCCAGCAGCTATGGACGGGACAGCCTAAAAGAGACCCAGTACTTC
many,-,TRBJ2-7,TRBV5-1,CASSPDSSYEQYF,TGCGCCAGCAGCCCGGACAGTTCCTACGAGCAGTACTTC
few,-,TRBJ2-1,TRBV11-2,CASSLEGGGGNEQFF,TGTGCCAGCAGCTTAGAAGGCGGTGGGGGTAATGAGCAGTTCTTC
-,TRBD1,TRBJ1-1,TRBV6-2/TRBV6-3,CASRPGQPTEAFF,TGTGCCAGCAGGCCGGGACAGCCCACTGAAGCTTTCTTT
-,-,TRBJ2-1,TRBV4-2,CASSQEWDGTQFF,TGTGCCAGCAGCCAAGAATGGGACGGAACGCAGTTCTTC
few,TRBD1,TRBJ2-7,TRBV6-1,CASSRGQGTEQYF,TGTGCCAGCAGCCGGGGACAGGGAACCGAGCAGTACTTC
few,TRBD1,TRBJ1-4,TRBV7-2,CASSFDRATNEKLFF,TGTGCCAGCAGCTTCGACAGGGCAACTAATGAAAAACTGTTTTTT
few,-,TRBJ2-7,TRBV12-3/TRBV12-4,CASSSNGYEQYF,TGTGCCAGCAGTTCAAATGGGTACGAGCAGTACTTC
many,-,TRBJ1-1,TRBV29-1,CSAEPWGKTEAFF,TGCAGCGCCGAACCTTGGGGTAAGACTGAAGCTTTCTTT
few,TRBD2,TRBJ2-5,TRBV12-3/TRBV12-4,CASNSGLAEETQYF,TGTGCCAGCAACTCGGGACTAGCGGAAGAGACCCAGTACTTC
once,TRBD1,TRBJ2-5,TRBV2,CASFNDRGETQYF,TGTGCCAGCTTTAACGACAGGGGGGAGACCCAGTACTTC
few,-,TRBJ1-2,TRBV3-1,CASSQDWGGRAGYTF,TGTGCCAGCAGCCAAGATTGGGGAGGTAGGGCCGGCTACACCTTC
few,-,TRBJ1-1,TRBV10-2,CASSESGGGTEAFF,TGCGCCAGCAGTGAGTCGGGGGGCGGCACTGAAGCTTTCTTT
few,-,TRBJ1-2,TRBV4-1,CASSQTRTSYYGYTF,TGCGCCAGCAGCCAAACTCGGACTTCTTACTATGGCTACACCTTC
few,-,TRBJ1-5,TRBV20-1,CSARDMDNLYQPQHF,TGCAGTGCTAGAGATATGGACAACTTGTATCAGCCCCAGCATTTT
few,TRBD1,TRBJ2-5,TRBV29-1,CSARGTGKGETQYF,TGCAGCGCAAGAGGGACAGGGAAGGGGGAGACCCAGTACTTC
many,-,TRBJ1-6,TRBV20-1,CSASGPSTHNSPLHF,TGCAGTGCTAGTGGGCCCAGCACCCATAATTCACCCCTCCACTTT
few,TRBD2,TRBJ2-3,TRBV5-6,CASSFRLAGSGADTQYF,TGTGCCAGCAGCTTTAGGCTAGCGGGAAGTGGGGCAGATACGCAGTATTTT
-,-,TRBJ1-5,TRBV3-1,CASSQVGQPQHF,TGTGCCAGCAGCCAAGTGGGTCAGCCCCAGCATTTT
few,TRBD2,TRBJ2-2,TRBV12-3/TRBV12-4,CASSFGLAGVTGELFF,TGTGCCAGCAGTTTCGGTCTAGCGGGAGTCACCGGGGAGCTGTTTTTT
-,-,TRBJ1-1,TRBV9,CASSVAGSMNTEAFF,TGTGCCAGCAGCGTAGCAGGGTCCATGAACACTGAAGCTTTCTTT
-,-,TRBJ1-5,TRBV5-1,CASSLELGAGQPQHF,TGCGCCAGCAGCTTAGAGCTGGGGGCGGGACAGCCCCAGCATTTT
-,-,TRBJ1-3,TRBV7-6,CASSDQGWGGGNTIYF,TGTGCCAGCAGCGATCAGGGGTGGGGAGGTGGAAACACCATATATTTT
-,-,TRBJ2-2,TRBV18,CASSPFGGSNTGELFF,TGTGCCAGCTCACCGTTCGGGGGCTCGAACACCGGGGAGCTGTTTTTT
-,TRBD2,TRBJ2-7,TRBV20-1,CSATRLARTYEQYF,TGCAGTGCAACTAGACTAGCCAGAACCTACGAGCAGTACTTC
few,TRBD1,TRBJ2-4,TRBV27,CASSPRDRGNIQYF,TGTGCCAGCAGTCCCCGGGACAGGGGAAACATTCAGTACTTC